The TCR beta chain under discussion was sequenced for a study of cytomegalovirus exposure and HLA in healthy donors. Whole-study findings and limits: Associated with cytomegalovirus, according to the listing, were around 170 TCR beta chains. A classifier reportedly called cytomegalovirus status with high sensitivity and specificity. Common viral pathogens were later found to be apparently linked to several of the most significant clusters.

The V end was cut by 0 bases, the J end by 8 bases, with 13 bases between. In germline, CDR1 is SNHLY, CDR2 FYNNEI. CDR3 length: 15 amino acids. Researchers ran the PCR with 60 Vbeta and 13 Jbeta primers. Measured with immunoSEQ multiplex PCR; TCRdb has only the in-frame clones, and not every one. The sample includes about 98,000 clones, 63% of them seen just once. Remarks on this clone: What it recognizes is unknown.

V and J are TRBV2 and TRBJ1-4, with a possible D match to TRBD1 (5 bases). Sequencing was done on a sample of PBMCs. This TCR was sampled from a human donor in good health. The CDR3 nucleotides are TGTGCCAGCAGTGAAGCCGAGACAGACGGAGAAAAACTGTTTTTT. Residues: CASSEAETDGEKLFF.